This T cell receptor beta chain was recorded in a study of T-cell memory formation after mild COVID-19. Using its own MiXCR run on the 5' RACE reads, TCRdb lists one record per CDR3 protein. Among approximately 290,000 distinct CDR3 sequences listed, around 19% were seen once. This CDR3 contains 15 residues. Germline-derived CDR1 and CDR2 are MNHEY and SMNVEV (reference sequence). V gave up 3 bases and J gave up 4 bases; unmatched junction bases: 5. The sequencing sample was made of PBMCs or a T cell subset sorted from them (not recorded which). This receptor was obtained from a man aged 18 to 30 who had mild COVID-19 (a few samples of this study predate the infection). Cell type and time point are not known. The chain uses TRBV27 and TRBJ1-2, with 10 bases identical to TRBD1. The CDR3 region has the DNA TGTGCCAGCAGTTTGGGGACAGGGGAGGCCTATGGCTACACCTTC. Its protein is CASSLGTGEAYGYTF.